A single sample gave rise to the 25 T cell receptor beta chains below, sequenced in a study of cytomegalovirus exposure and HLA in healthy donors. This PCR relied on a set of 60 Vbeta primers and 13 Jbeta primers. Clones were read by immunoSEQ multiplex PCR, and TCRdb kept only the in-frame ones, dropping some. The sample holds under 200,000 clones, around 85% seen once. Sequencing used PBMCs. These receptors all stem from a young man in good health and CMV-seropositive.

The rearrangement uses TRBV4-1 and TRBJ1-1; D call uncertain. Germline values: CDR1 MGHRA, CDR2 YSYEKL. The CDR3 loop spans 13 amino acids. The V end lost 4 bases, the J end lost 1 base, and 7 bases lay between the germline ends. The chain's CDR3 is CASSLPGNTEAFF. The CDR3 nucleotides are TGCGCCAGCAGCCTCCCAGGGAACACTGAAGCTTTCTTT.

The V gene is TRBV7-9, the J gene TRBJ1-2; possibly TRBD1 for D (5 bases). The CDR3 has 15 amino acids. Trimming shortened V by 1 base and J by 4 bases, and 13 bases separated the two germline ends. CDR1 and CDR2 from the germline V gene are SEHNR and FQNEAQ (reference sequence). CDR3 bases: TGTGCCAGCAGCTTAGAAGGGACTTATTTCTATGGCTACACCTTC. Its translation: CASSLEGTYFYGYTF.

The chain employs TRBV5-4 and TRBJ2-7; D is unresolved. Germline V lookup: CDR1 SGHNT, CDR2 YYREEE (reference sequence). Trimming pared 1 base from V and 7 bases from J, leaving 9 bases between. The CDR3 spans 12 residues. DNA of the CDR3: TGTGCCAGCAGCTTGAACGCGCGGGAGCAGTACTTC. The encoded protein is CASSLNAREQYF.

The rearrangement joins TRBV18 to TRBJ1-4; 10 bases are a match to TRBD1. CDR3 length: 14 residues. Trimming cost V 6 bases and J 7 bases; bases outside gene matches: 5. Per germline, CDR1 KGHSH and CDR2 LQKENI. CDR3 in amino acids: CASSLGTGVEKLFF. CDR3 in DNA: TGTGCCAGCTCCCTCGGGACAGGGGTTGAAAAACTGTTTTTT.

This chain joins TRBV9 and TRBJ1-5; no firm D call. Trimming left V 0 bases short and J 4 bases short, with 11 bases between. Germline V lookup: CDR1 SGDLS, CDR2 YYNGEE. The CDR3 runs 15 residues. The CDR3 reads CASSVGAGLNQPQHF. The DNA for the CDR3 is TGTGCCAGCAGCGTAGGGGCAGGACTTAATCAGCCCCAGCATTTT.

This chain connects TRBV5-1 to TRBJ1-3; no firm D call. Per the germline V gene, CDR1 is SGHRS and CDR2 is YFSETQ. The V and J ends lost 0 bases and 0 bases respectively, with 7 bases between them. The CDR3 has 15 amino acids. The CDR3: CASSLDLSSGNTIYF. The CDR3, as DNA: TGCGCCAGCAGCTTGGACTTGAGCTCTGGAAACACCATATATTTT.

The CDR3 coding sequence is TGTGCCAGCAGTGAAAGCCTCGAGCAGTACTTC. Residues: CASSESLEQYF. V is TRBV2 and J is TRBJ2-7; D uncertain. The germline V gene encodes CDR1 SNHLY and CDR2 FYNNEI. Between the trimmed V and J ends, which lost 2 bases and 6 bases, there was a span of 5 bases. The CDR3 has 11 amino acids.

The chain recombines TRBV5-6 with TRBJ2-5; the D gene is possibly TRBD2 (6 bases). Deletions cut 6 bases from V and 3 bases from J, with 12 bases between. CDR3 size: 13 residues. CDR1 and CDR2 from the germline V gene are SGHDT and YYEEEE. CDR3 sequence (DNA): TGTGCCAGCATGAATGGGGGGAAAGAGACCCAGTACTTC. Translation gives CASMNGGKETQYF.

V usage is TRBV5-4 and J usage is TRBJ2-5; 13 bases map to TRBD2. This CDR3 contains 15 residues. Unmatched junction bases numbered 5, after V lost 4 bases and J lost 5 bases. CDR1 SGHNT and CDR2 YYREEE come from the germline V gene (reference sequence). CDR3 amino acids: CASSRGLAGLETQYF. In DNA form, the CDR3 reads TGTGCCAGCAGCAGGGGACTAGCGGGGCTCGAGACCCAGTACTTC.

The chain is built from TRBV7-2 and TRBJ1-1; unclear D gene. The V gene's germline CDR1 is SGHTA and CDR2 FQGNSA. V gave up 0 bases and J gave up 3 bases, with 8 bases separating them. The CDR3 spans 14 residues. The CDR3 sequence is CASSLALGYTEAFF. CDR3 coding DNA: TGTGCCAGCAGCTTAGCTCTAGGCTACACTGAAGCTTTCTTT.

This clone was counted once. The chain couples TRBV6-1 to TRBJ2-2; TRBD1 agrees at 9 bases. There are 18 residues in the CDR3. CDR1 and CDR2 from the germline V gene are MNHNS and SASEGT. Germline trimming cut 0 bases from V and 6 bases from J; bases unmatched to any gene: 11. CDR3 amino acids: CASSEAGGGTGWPGELFF. In DNA, the CDR3 is TGTGCCAGCAGTGAAGCGGGGGGAGGGACAGGGTGGCCCGGGGAGCTGTTTTTT.

The rearrangement joins TRBV18 to TRBJ2-7, with 9 positions matching TRBD2. This CDR3 contains 16 residues. Germline trimming cut 3 bases from V and 0 bases from J; bases unmatched to any gene: 6. Per the germline V gene, CDR1 is KGHSH and CDR2 is LQKENI. The CDR3 nucleotides read TGTGCCAGCTCACCCCGTGGTAGCGGGGGCTCCTACGAGCAGTACTTC. This sequence encodes CASSPRGSGGSYEQYF.

The chain combines TRBV13 with TRBJ1-1, with 8 bases aligning to TRBD1. The J segment lost 6 bases and the V segment lost 5 bases, leaving 11 bases of the junction unmatched. Germline CDR1 and CDR2: PRHDT and FYEKMQ (reference sequence). CDR3 length: 15 amino acids. CDR3 amino acids: CASSQTDRDDPEAFF. CDR3 nucleotide sequence: TGTGCCAGCAGCCAAACGGACAGGGATGACCCTGAAGCTTTCTTT.

The table lists this clone with a count of one. This rearrangement joins TRBV4-2 to TRBJ2-3; D possibly corresponds to TRBD2 (6 bases). Germline V lookup: CDR1 LGHNA, CDR2 YNFKEQ. With 5 bases removed from V and 0 bases from J, the gap between germline ends came to 27 bases. The CDR3 length is 20 residues. The CDR3 bases are TGTGCCAGCAGCTTAGATGGTAGCGGAACAACGAATTCTAGCACAGATACGCAGTATTTT. Amino acids: CASSLDGSGTTNSSTDTQYF.

The gene calls are TRBV4-3 and TRBJ2-1, with unresolved D. This CDR3 is 11 amino acids long. The V end was cut by 1 base, the J end by 10 bases, with 5 bases between. Germline loops: CDR1 LGHNA, CDR2 YSLEER. The CDR3 sequence is CASSQVGEQFF. The CDR3 nucleotides read TGCGCCAGCAGCCAAGTTGGCGAGCAGTTCTTC.

This rearrangement joins TRBV7-2 to TRBJ1-2; D may be TRBD1 (6 bases). CDR3 length: 14 residues. CDR1 and CDR2 (germline): SGHTA, FQGNSA. Trimming removed 0 bases at V and 8 bases at J, with 13 bases between. The CDR3 bases are TGTGCCAGCAGCTTAGCGGGGGGGCAGAGAGGCTACACCTTC. It yields the protein CASSLAGGQRGYTF.

This clone came up once. This chain uses TRBV5-1 with TRBJ2-1, with TRBD2 identical over 14 bases. The CDR3 totals 17 residues. Per the germline V gene, CDR1 is SGHRS and CDR2 is YFSETQ. V gave up 3 bases and J gave up 6 bases; unmatched junction bases: 8. DNA for the CDR3: TGCGCCAGCAGCTCTAATCCGACTAGCGGGGGGGCCAATGAGCAGTTCTTC. Translation gives CASSSNPTSGGANEQFF. The complete variable domain, with remaining parts taken from reference TRBV5-1 and TRBJ2-1, reads KAGVTQTPRYLIKTRGQQVTLSCSPISGHRSVSWYQQTPGQGLQFLFEYFSETQRNKGNFPGRFSGRQFSNSRSEMNVSTLELGDSALYLCASSSNPTSGGANEQFFGPGTRLTVL.

V is TRBV27 and J is TRBJ1-1, with a weak D call TRBD1 (6 bases). CDR3 length: 17 amino acids. V lost 0 bases, J lost 6 bases, and 20 bases lay in between. Germline lookup yields CDR1 MNHEY and CDR2 SMNVEV (reference sequence). This CDR3 reads CASSLSTGLRSLAEAFF. The DNA for the CDR3 is TGTGCCAGCAGTTTATCCACAGGGTTAAGGTCTTTGGCTGAAGCTTTCTTT.

The rearrangement joins TRBV18 to TRBJ2-7, with 10 bases lining up with TRBD2. The germline gives CDR1 KGHSH, CDR2 LQKENI. V dropped 3 bases and J dropped 0; count of bases not matched to a gene: 5. The CDR3 consists of 16 residues. The CDR3: CASSPLTSGVSYEQYF. The CDR3 nucleotides read TGTGCCAGCTCACCCCTAACTAGCGGGGTCTCCTACGAGCAGTACTTC.

J is TRBJ1-5 and V is TRBV6-1, with a possible D match to TRBD1 (5 bases). CDR1 MNHNS and CDR2 SASEGT come from the germline V gene. V lost 3 bases, J lost 3 bases, and 15 bases lay in between. The CDR3 length is 16 residues. The CDR3 DNA reads TGTGCCAGCAGTGAGCAGGGTTTTGGCCTCAATCAGCCCCAGCATTTT. Residues: CASSEQGFGLNQPQHF.

This clone was detected only a few times. The rearrangement uses TRBV18 and TRBJ1-6; possible D gene TRBD1, 6 bases. CDR1 and CDR2 from the germline V gene are KGHSH and LQKENI. Trimming shortened V by 5 bases and J by 5 bases, and 19 bases separated the two germline ends. The CDR3 spans 17 residues. The CDR3 sequence is CASSSRASGVDNSPLHF. The CDR3 coding sequence is TGTGCCAGCTCATCAAGAGCATCAGGGGTCGATAATTCACCCCTCCACTTT.

This chain links TRBV5-5 with TRBJ1-5; possible D gene TRBD1, 5 bases. Per the germline V gene, CDR1 is SGHKS and CDR2 is YYEKEE (reference sequence). Trimming removed 0 bases at V and 2 bases at J, with 12 bases between. The CDR3 has 16 amino acids. The DNA of the CDR3 is TGTGCCAGCAGCTTGGGCTGGGGAGGGGGCAATCAGCCCCAGCATTTT. It specifies CASSLGWGGGNQPQHF. The full variable domain, in which reference TRBV5-5 and TRBJ1-5 provide the parts outside the CDR3, is DAGVTQSPTHLIKTRGQQVTLRCSPISGHKSVSWYQQVLGQGPQFIFQYYEKEERGRGNFPDRFSARQFPNYSSELNVNALLLGDSALYLCASSLGWGGGNQPQHFGDGTRLSIL.

A remark on this clone: This specimen includes other DNA sequences encoding the same CDR3. V and J are TRBV30 and TRBJ1-1; unclear D gene. The CDR3 covers 13 residues. Trimming cost V 0 bases and J 1 base, with 6 bases left between them. Germline-derived CDR1 and CDR2 are GTSNPN and SVGIG (reference sequence). CDR3: CAWSVRGNTEAFF. CDR3 DNA sequence: TGTGCCTGGAGTGTACGGGGGAACACTGAAGCTTTCTTT.

This chain connects TRBV12-5 to TRBJ2-1; TRBD2 aligns across 12 bases. Per germline, CDR1 LGHNT and CDR2 FRNRAP. With 4 bases clipped from V and 9 bases from J, the junction kept 10 bases outside the gene matches. The CDR3 covers 16 residues. CDR3 nucleotide sequence: TGTGCTAGTGGTTCGACCGGGACTAGCGGGTCCATTGAGCAGTTCTTC. This sequence encodes CASGSTGTSGSIEQFF.

The V call is TRBV6-1, the J call TRBJ2-3; D remains ambiguous. Germline CDR1 reads MNHNS; CDR2 reads SASEGT. This CDR3 comprises 12 residues. Trimming took 8 bases from V and 4 from J, leaving 10 bases between them. CDR3 region: CASGWSSDTQYF. For the CDR3, the DNA is TGTGCCAGCGGTTGGAGCTCAGATACGCAGTATTTT.